The 30 T cell receptor beta chains listed next were all sequenced from one sample in a study of blood T cells in healthy people across ages. Then a second PCR, running roughly 7 to 11 cycles, was carried out with a sample-barcoded 5' primer and a J-beta primer mix. TCRdb re-derived calls from the 5' RACE reads in MiXCR, one entry per CDR3 protein. This table holds some 1.8 million distinct CDR3 sequences, around 40% found once. The sequenced sample was blood. The receptor set was obtained from a human donor in good health.

V gene TRBV9 combines with J gene TRBJ2-1; TRBD2 is a possible D gene (7 bases). CDR1 and CDR2 (germline): SGDLS, YYNGEE. The V end was cut by 1 base, the J end by 6 bases, with 17 bases between. The CDR3 has 16 amino acids. This CDR3 reads CASSVIRGAGLNEQFF. The DNA for the CDR3 is TGTGCCAGCAGCGTAATCAGGGGAGCGGGGCTCAATGAGCAGTTCTTC.

The table lists this clonotype with many counts. This chain connects TRBV6-1 to TRBJ1-5; 9 nucleotides align to TRBD1. The CDR3 contains 13 residues. The trim removed 5 bases at V and 6 bases at J, leaving 2 bases unmatched. CDR1 is MNHNS, CDR2 SASEGT, per germline. Written as DNA, the CDR3 is TGTGCCAGCAGTTTACAGGGGGCTCAGCCCCAGCATTTT. Its translation: CASSLQGAQPQHF.

This chain connects TRBV7-8 to TRBJ2-1; D possibly matches TRBD1 or TRBD2 (5 bases each). The V gene lost 4 bases and the J gene lost 14 bases, with 18 bases spanning the gap. The CDR3 covers 13 residues. Germline CDR1 and CDR2: SGHVS and FQNEAQ. The chain's CDR3 is CASSSRDGGSKFF. CDR3 sequence (DNA): TGTGCCAGCAGCTCCCGTGATGGGGGAAGTAAGTTCTTC.

V and J are TRBV20-1 and TRBJ1-6, with D unclear. Germline CDR1 is DFQATT and CDR2 is SNEGSKA (reference sequence). V lost 1 base to trimming and J lost 5 bases, with 9 bases between them. This CDR3 has 14 amino acids. The CDR3 DNA is TGCAGTGCTAGAGGGGCCTGGGATAATTCACCCCTCCACTTT. This translates into CSARGAWDNSPLHF.

A few counts support this clonotype. The CDR3 coding sequence is TGTGCCAGCAGTTTAGGGTCGGGTCTGACTAATGAAAAACTGTTTTTT. It is translated as CASSLGSGLTNEKLFF. V and J are TRBV12-3 or TRBV12-4 and TRBJ1-4; D ambiguous. The V gene lost 1 base and the J gene lost 2 bases, with 11 bases spanning the gap. The CDR3 spans 16 residues.

V and J are TRBV29-1 and TRBJ1-1, with a weak D call TRBD1 (5 bases). Trimming removed 7 bases from V and 3 bases from J, with 15 bases in between. The CDR3 is made up of 13 amino acids. CDR1 and CDR2 from the germline V gene are SQVTM and ANQGSEA. The CDR3 spells CSASWGEDTEAFF. The CDR3 coding sequence is TGCAGCGCTAGTTGGGGGGAGGACACTGAAGCTTTCTTT.

The J gene is TRBJ2-1, the V gene TRBV28; 9 bases match TRBD1. The CDR3 loop spans 17 amino acids. The V gene's germline CDR1 is MDHEN and CDR2 SYDVKM. V lost 3 bases to trimming and J lost 4 bases; unmatched junction nucleotides: 10. The CDR3 reads CASSFFNRGRGYNEQFF. CDR3 coding DNA: TGTGCCAGCAGTTTTTTTAACAGGGGGCGGGGGTACAATGAGCAGTTCTTC.

This clonotype has just a few counts. The chain links TRBV4-2 to TRBJ2-3, with D perhaps matching TRBD1 or TRBD2 (5 bases each). V lost 3 bases to trimming and J lost 4 bases, with 17 bases between them. The CDR3 consists of 16 residues. Germline lookup yields CDR1 LGHNA and CDR2 YNFKEQ. CDR3 nucleotides: TGTGCCAGCAGCCACCACCCGGGGCTACCCCCAGATACGCAGTATTTT. Amino acids: CASSHHPGLPPDTQYF.

The chain has TRBV4-3 and TRBJ2-1; 11 bases line up with TRBD2. The CDR3 length is 16 residues. Losses at the gene ends were 4 bases for V and 3 bases for J; bases not matched to a gene: 5. The germline gives CDR1 LGHNA, CDR2 YSLEER. In DNA, the CDR3 is TGCGCCAGCAGCCCCGATCTAGCGGGGGGCTACAATGAGCAGTTCTTC. Translation: CASSPDLAGGYNEQFF.

V usage is TRBV15 and J usage is TRBJ1-1; D is perhaps TRBD1 (6 bases). The CDR3 extends over 16 amino acids. Germline values: CDR1 LNHNV, CDR2 YYDKDF (reference sequence). V lost 5 bases and J lost 0, with 16 bases in between. The CDR3 is CATSPGQGLMNTEAFF. The CDR3 DNA reads TGTGCCACCAGCCCAGGGCAGGGGCTAATGAACACTGAAGCTTTCTTT.

This clonotype was counted only a few times. This chain uses TRBV9 with TRBJ1-1; 7 bases are a match to TRBD1. From germline, CDR1 is SGDLS and CDR2 YYNGEE. The V segment lost 7 bases and the J segment 8 bases; nucleotides outside the gene matches: 5. The CDR3 extends over 11 amino acids. The CDR3 spells CASGQAAEAFF. CDR3 coding DNA: TGTGCCAGCGGACAGGCCGCGGAAGCTTTCTTT.

This clonotype has only a few counts. Written as DNA, the CDR3 is TGCAGTGCTAGAGATCTAGCGGGCTCCTACAATGAGCAGTTCTTC. This sequence encodes CSARDLAGSYNEQFF. The rearrangement links TRBV20-1 to TRBJ2-1; 8 nucleotides align to TRBD2. The germline V gene encodes CDR1 DFQATT and CDR2 SNEGSKA (reference sequence). The length of the CDR3 is 15 residues. V was pared by 0 bases and J by 0 bases, with 1 base of the junction left unmatched.

This sequence joins TRBV6-2 or TRBV6-3 and TRBJ2-5; D call uncertain. TRBJ2-7 explains the end of the DNA better; the J call may be wrong. The CDR3 loop spans 13 amino acids. Germline assignment: CDR1 MNHEY and CDR2 SVGEGT. The CDR3 bases are TGTGCCAGCAGTTATAGTCAGAACGACGAGCAGTACTTC. Translation: CASSYSQNDEQYF.

This clonotype was seen many times. The CDR3 loop reads CASSYLGLGEQFF. CDR3 sequence (DNA): TGTGCCAGCAGTTACTTGGGTTTGGGTGAGCAGTTCTTC. The V gene is TRBV6-2 or TRBV6-3, the J gene TRBJ2-1; D unresolved. Germline-derived CDR1 and CDR2 are MNHEY and SVGEGT. There are 13 residues in the CDR3. V lost 1 base, J lost 9 bases, and 10 bases lay in between.

V is TRBV20-1 and J is TRBJ2-1; TRBD2 agrees at 8 bases. The CDR3 is made up of 14 amino acids. Per the germline V gene, CDR1 is DFQATT and CDR2 is SNEGSKA (reference sequence). J was trimmed by 9 bases and V by 0 bases; bases with no gene match: 7. The CDR3 DNA sequence: TGCAGTGCTAGAGACGGGCGGGGGGCAGGTGAGCAGTTCTTC. It specifies CSARDGRGAGEQFF.

The V gene is TRBV5-5, the J gene TRBJ1-5; perhaps TRBD1 as D (5 bases). Germline CDR1 reads SGHKS; CDR2 reads YYEKEE (reference sequence). The CDR3 totals 17 residues. Trimming removed 1 base from V and 3 bases from J, with 17 bases in between. The CDR3: CASSLLQGSNPNQPQHF. In DNA form, the CDR3 reads TGTGCCAGCAGCTTGCTCCAGGGAAGTAACCCCAATCAGCCCCAGCATTTT.

The chain has TRBV12-3 or TRBV12-4 and TRBJ1-3; D is undetermined. V lost 4 bases and J lost 8, with 3 bases in between. CDR3 length: 10 residues. CDR3 in DNA: TGTGCCAGCAGTTGGCACACCATATATTTT. Encoded protein: CASSWHTIYF.

V and J are TRBV7-9 and TRBJ1-2; D unresolved. V gave up 0 bases and J gave up 0 bases, with 14 bases separating them. Looked up from germline, CDR1 is SEHNR and CDR2 is FQNEAQ (reference sequence). The CDR3 length is 17 residues. CDR3 sequence (DNA): TGTGCCAGCAGCTTAGCGCGCCCGGGAACGACTAACTATGGCTACACCTTC. Protein: CASSLARPGTTNYGYTF. Complete variable domain (other parts from reference TRBV7-9 and TRBJ1-2): DTGVSQNPRHKITKRGQNVTFRCDPISEHNRLYWYRQTLGQGPEFLTYFQNEAQLEKSRLLSDRFSAERPKGSFSTLEIQRTEQGDSAMYLCASSLARPGTTNYGYTFGSGTRLTVV.

The CDR3 nucleotides read TGCGCCAGCAGTCTGTACACTAGCGGGGGGACCTACAATGAGCAGTTCTTC. It translates to CASSLYTSGGTYNEQFF. V gene TRBV5-1 combines with J gene TRBJ2-1; 12 nucleotides line up with TRBD2. The CDR3 sequence is 17 residues long. Germline V gene lookup returns CDR1 SGHRS and CDR2 YFSETQ. The trim removed 5 bases at V and 2 bases at J, leaving 8 bases unmatched.

The gene calls are TRBV30 and TRBJ2-1, with D unclear. Trimming removed 1 base at V and 8 bases at J, with 9 bases between. The CDR3 length is 12 residues. Germline V lookup: CDR1 GTSNPN, CDR2 SVGIG (reference sequence). CDR3 protein: CAWSGVGDEQFF. The CDR3 DNA follows: TGTGCCTGGAGTGGTGTGGGCGATGAGCAGTTCTTC.

The rearrangement uses TRBV5-1 and TRBJ2-2; 8 bases are a match to TRBD2. The CDR3 consists of 15 residues. With V trimmed by 5 bases and J by 0 bases, 3 bases remained unmatched. Germline CDR1 and CDR2: SGHRS and YFSETQ. The CDR3 reads CASRSGLANTGELFF. The CDR3 coding sequence is TGCGCCAGCAGATCGGGACTAGCGAACACCGGGGAGCTGTTTTTT.

The chain recombines TRBV20-1 with TRBJ1-5; D uncertain. The CDR3 extends over 15 amino acids. CDR1 and CDR2 (germline): DFQATT, SNEGSKA (reference sequence). The ends were cut back, 1 base at V and 4 bases at J, with 14 bases in the middle. The CDR3 spells CSARAFGQENQPQHF. CDR3 sequence (DNA): TGCAGTGCTAGAGCATTCGGGCAGGAGAATCAGCCCCAGCATTTT.

This clonotype was picked up a small number of times. The chain combines TRBV6-2 or TRBV6-3 with TRBJ1-1, with TRBD1 matching 7 bases. The junction had 4 bases not matched to a gene; V was cut back by 2 bases and J by 4 bases. CDR1 is MNHEY, CDR2 SVGEGT, per germline. CDR3 length: 14 amino acids. CDR3 DNA: TGTGCCAGCAGTTACGGGACAGTGGGCACTGAAGCTTTCTTT. It specifies CASSYGTVGTEAFF.

The V and J genes are TRBV3-1 and TRBJ2-5; D unresolved. The V gene's germline CDR1 is LGHDT and CDR2 YNNKEL (reference sequence). CDR3 length: 12 residues. Trimming shortened V by 1 base and J by 9 bases, and 9 bases separated the two germline ends. The CDR3 nucleotides read TGTGCCAGCAGCCAAGTTCGTGAGGCCCAGTACTTC. It codes for CASSQVREAQYF.

The V and J genes are TRBV7-3 and TRBJ1-1; D is ambiguous. The CDR3 contains 13 residues. The germline V and J ends were trimmed by 5 bases and 6 bases, with 13 bases remaining between them. CDR1 SGHTA and CDR2 FQGTGA come from the germline V gene. Written as DNA, the CDR3 is TGTGCCAGCAGCCTCACCGATAGGGCTGAAGCTTTCTTT. Translating gives CASSLTDRAEAFF.

There are a few counts of this clonotype. The chain joins TRBV24-1 to TRBJ2-1, with 8 bases matching TRBD2. From germline, CDR1 is KGHDR and CDR2 SFDVKD. The CDR3 spans 17 residues. The V segment lost 3 bases and the J segment 0 bases; nucleotides outside the gene matches: 6. CDR3 region: CATSDEIAGNSYNEQFF. CDR3 DNA sequence: TGTGCCACCAGTGATGAGATAGCGGGGAACTCCTACAATGAGCAGTTCTTC.

V gene TRBV29-1 combines with J gene TRBJ1-1; D might be TRBD1 (5 bases). The CDR3 totals 12 residues. Trimming removed 4 bases at V and 4 bases at J, with 10 bases between. CDR1 and CDR2 from the germline V gene are SQVTM and ANQGSEA. The CDR3 loop is CSVVLRATEAFF. The CDR3 DNA reads TGCAGCGTTGTTCTCAGGGCCACTGAAGCTTTCTTT.

V and J are TRBV3-1 and TRBJ2-5; the match to TRBD1 covers 9 bases. CDR1 is LGHDT, CDR2 YNNKEL, per germline (reference sequence). This CDR3 contains 15 residues. V was clipped by 2 bases and J by 5 bases; unmatched bases: 6. The CDR3 sequence: CASSQFLTGGETQYF. CDR3 nucleotides: TGTGCCAGCAGCCAATTCCTGACAGGGGGGGAGACCCAGTACTTC.

This clonotype turned up a few times. The rearrangement uses TRBV20-1 and TRBJ2-3; D is perhaps TRBD1 or TRBD2 (5 bases each). The CDR3 loop spans 16 amino acids. The germline V gene has CDR1 DFQATT and CDR2 SNEGSKA (reference sequence). Trimming took 1 base from V and 2 from J, leaving 16 bases between them. In DNA form, the CDR3 reads TGCAGTGCTAGAGGGGACGGGCATCCTTACACAGATACGCAGTATTTT. This codes for CSARGDGHPYTDTQYF.

The rearrangement joins TRBV7-3 to TRBJ2-5, with TRBD2 as a possible D gene (6 bases). The DNA end favors TRBJ2-7, so the J call may be wrong. This CDR3 has 16 amino acids. CDR1 is SGHTA and CDR2 is FQGTGA in the germline V gene. The DNA for the CDR3 is TGTGCCAGCAGCCTGGACGGGACTCGAGGGCGGTACGAGCAGTACTTC. Protein: CASSLDGTRGRYEQYF.